A single sample gave rise to the 8 T cell receptor beta chains below, sequenced in a study of blood T cells in healthy people across ages. Then a second PCR, running roughly 7 to 11 cycles, was carried out with a sample-barcoded 5' primer and a J-beta primer mix. Each CDR3 protein is one row after TCRdb ran MiXCR on the 5' RACE reads. The sample shows over 1.5 million distinct CDR3 sequences, less than 50% of them seen only once. Material for sequencing was blood. All receptors come from a woman aged 40 to 50 in good health.

V and J are TRBV12-3 or TRBV12-4 and TRBJ2-7; D is unclear. V lost 1 base to trimming and J lost 1 base, with 11 bases between them. The CDR3 spans 15 residues. The CDR3 nucleotides read TGTGCCAGCAGTTTAGGTGCGGTACGGTCCTACGAGCAGTACTTC. It codes for CASSLGAVRSYEQYF.

V gene TRBV20-1 combines with J gene TRBJ2-1; TRBD2 aligns across 7 bases. The end of the DNA fits TRBJ2-7 better, so the J call may be wrong. This CDR3 is built from 13 residues. The germline gives CDR1 DFQATT, CDR2 SNEGSKA (reference sequence). The DNA for the CDR3 is TGCAGTGCTAGAGATGCTAGCGGAGAAGAGCAGTACTTC. Translation: CSARDASGEEQYF.

The chain recombines TRBV6-2 or TRBV6-3 with TRBJ2-5; 12 positions match TRBD2. Germline CDR1 is MNHEY and CDR2 is SVGEGT. The V gene end was trimmed by 3 bases and the J gene end by 3 bases; junction bases not matched to a gene: 8. The CDR3 is 17 residues long. CDR3 sequence reads: CASSYRLAGASKETQYF. The CDR3 DNA reads as TGTGCCAGCAGTTATAGACTAGCGGGGGCCTCAAAAGAGACCCAGTACTTC.

The chain combines TRBV20-1 with TRBJ1-1; D may be TRBD1 (5 bases). The CDR3 is 13 residues long. V was trimmed by 1 base and J by 3 bases, leaving 9 bases between them. Per germline, CDR1 DFQATT and CDR2 SNEGSKA (reference sequence). The CDR3 here is CSARGDGYTEAFF. The CDR3 DNA follows: TGCAGTGCTAGAGGGGACGGGTACACTGAAGCTTTCTTT.

The chain couples TRBV7-3 to TRBJ1-1; 9 nucleotides line up with TRBD1. V gave up 3 bases and J gave up 8 bases; unmatched junction bases: 1. Germline V gene sequence: CDR1 SGHTA, CDR2 FQGTGA. The CDR3 sequence is 12 residues long. This CDR3 reads CASSFDRGEAFF. The CDR3 DNA sequence: TGTGCCAGCAGCTTTGACAGGGGGGAAGCTTTCTTT.

To note about this clonotype: A much larger clonotype is one base distant, so this may be a read error. J is TRBJ2-1 and V is TRBV6-5, with 11 positions matching TRBD2. CDR1 and CDR2 from the germline V gene are MNHEY and SVGAGI. The V segment lost 8 bases and the J segment 6 bases; nucleotides outside the gene matches: 6. This CDR3 is 14 amino acids long. The CDR3 loop reads CASGLAGGLNEQFF. CDR3 DNA sequence: TGTGCCAGCGGTTTAGCGGGGGGGCTCAATGAGCAGTTCTTC.

This clonotype appeared a few times. CDR3 sequence reads: CASSYSKNRDRSGELFF. Here the CDR3 DNA reads TGTGCCAGCAGTTACTCGAAGAACAGGGATCGGTCCGGGGAGCTGTTTTTT. The chain joins TRBV6-2 or TRBV6-3 to TRBJ2-2, with D possibly matching TRBD1 (6 bases). The CDR3 spans 17 residues. V lost 0 bases, J lost 6 bases, and 17 bases lay in between. CDR1 MNHEY and CDR2 SVGEGT come from the germline V gene.

This chain connects TRBV9 to TRBJ2-7; D gene ambiguous. Deletions cut 3 bases from V and 6 bases from J, with 10 bases between. The germline V gene has CDR1 SGDLS and CDR2 YYNGEE. The CDR3 covers 12 residues. CDR3 sequence reads: CASSDPHPEQYF. As DNA, the CDR3 is TGTGCCAGCAGCGACCCTCATCCCGAGCAGTACTTC.